This T cell receptor (beta chain) derives from a study of blood T cell repertoires in COVID-19. Study context: Sample material is recorded as cDNA or gDNA derived from T cells, B-cell-depleted T cells, or PBMCs.

V lost 0 bases, J lost 8 bases, and 11 bases lay in between. The germline V gene encodes CDR1 SGDLS and CDR2 YYNGEE. This CDR3 region has 14 residues. This table comes from immunoSEQ multiplex PCR, and its TCRdb copy is limited to in-frame clones, with some not included. The table has about 140,000 clones, about three quarters seen once. The chain has TRBV9 and TRBJ1-4; D remains ambiguous. Sample: peripheral blood. The source of this sequence is a woman aged 45-59 years with active or convalescent COVID-19. The CDR3, as DNA: TGTGCCAGCAGCGTAGACCCCAATAGCGAAAAACTGTTTTTT. This translates into CASSVDPNSEKLFF.